The clone carrying this TCR beta chain was seen a handful of times. Antigen unknown. The data originate from a study of CD8 T cells in ankylosing spondylitis. Findings and caveats of the study: Certain motif variants had earlier appeared in reactive arthritis synovial fluid and blood. Ankylosing spondylitis blood appeared to carry a characteristic TCR beta motif of fewer than 10 highly homologous variants. Disease-associated clonotypes exhibited CD8+ identity and were relatively infrequent in peripheral blood. Disease-linked clones were reportedly significantly enriched in matched ankylosing spondylitis synovial fluid.

Libraries of TCR beta came from quantitative 5'-RACE with molecular barcodes. One entry per CDR3 protein, called by TCRdb with MiXCR from the 5' RACE reads. Here the sample spans 330,000 or so distinct CDR3 sequences, 7% to 9% being singletons. V was trimmed by 5 bases and J by 8 bases, leaving 18 bases between them. The germline V gene has CDR1 SGHTA and CDR2 FQGTGA. The CDR3 is 14 amino acids. This chain joins TRBV7-3 and TRBJ1-1; TRBD1 is a possible D gene (6 bases). The sequence was collected from a male donor with ankylosing spondylitis. The sample taken for sequencing was blood, either unsorted or a sorted T cell fraction (not recorded which). The CDR3 is CASSPITGSPEAFF. For the CDR3, the DNA is TGTGCCAGCAGCCCTATAACAGGGTCCCCCGAAGCTTTCTTT.